This T cell receptor beta chain was profiled in a study of breast tumors, draining lymph nodes, adjacent tissues. There are 16 residues in the CDR3. CDR1 and CDR2 from the germline V gene are LGHDT and YNNKEL (reference sequence). V was clipped by 2 bases and J by 8 bases; unmatched bases: 12. Study-level findings and limits: Compared with lymph nodes, tumors were less diverse; compared with nontumor tissue, more. Luminal-like breast cancer showed significantly greater tumor-nontumor repertoire similarity than basal-like breast cancer did. The lymph node origin of tumor T cells was framed as consistent with a hypothesis, not demonstrated. Findings are consistent with lymph node origin and intratumoral expansion of most tumor T cells.

Many counts were recorded for this clonotype. Its antigen is undetermined. One entry per CDR3 protein results from TCRdb running MiXCR on the multiplex PCR reads. The data show fewer than 150,000 distinct CDR3 sequences, with over 20% seen just once and roughly 2.2% held by the top ten. Axillary draining lymph nodes of breast cancer patients supplied the node samples. The sequence was obtained from a female donor with breast cancer. Some clones in this sample may be carry-over from other donors' samples. Material for sequencing was axillary lymph node tissue. The chain recombines TRBV3-1 with TRBJ2-1; TRBD2 matches 7 bases. The CDR3 DNA sequence: TGTGCCAGCAGCCAATATAAGGCGGGAGTAATTGATGAGCAGTTCTTC. Translation gives CASSQYKAGVIDEQFF.